The TCR beta chain under discussion was sequenced for a study of blood T cell repertoires in COVID-19. Study in general: The United States, Italy and Spain supplied acute and convalescent COVID-19 samples.

This clone was detected only a few times. V lost 0 bases to trimming and J lost 0 bases, with 12 bases between them. Germline V gene lookup returns CDR1 SGHVS and CDR2 FQNEAQ. This CDR3 contains 17 residues. Study processing details: Estimation of nucleated cell counts relied on the amplification of reference gene primers. This table comes from immunoSEQ multiplex PCR, and its TCRdb copy is limited to in-frame clones, with some not included. The V and J calls and clone size are taken from that table; D and trimming were inferred from the DNA. The data show 99,000 or so clones, with 86% seen just once and 10% to 15% held by the top ten.

The chain carries TRBV7-8 and TRBJ1-5; D not resolved. The receptor comes from a woman in her sixties or seventies in a cohort sampled during active or convalescent COVID-19. Specimen: peripheral blood. The CDR3 DNA follows: TGTGCCAGCAGCTTAGCGCGGGAGGTGGGTAGCAATCAGCCCCAGCATTTT. Amino acid sequence: CASSLAREVGSNQPQHF.